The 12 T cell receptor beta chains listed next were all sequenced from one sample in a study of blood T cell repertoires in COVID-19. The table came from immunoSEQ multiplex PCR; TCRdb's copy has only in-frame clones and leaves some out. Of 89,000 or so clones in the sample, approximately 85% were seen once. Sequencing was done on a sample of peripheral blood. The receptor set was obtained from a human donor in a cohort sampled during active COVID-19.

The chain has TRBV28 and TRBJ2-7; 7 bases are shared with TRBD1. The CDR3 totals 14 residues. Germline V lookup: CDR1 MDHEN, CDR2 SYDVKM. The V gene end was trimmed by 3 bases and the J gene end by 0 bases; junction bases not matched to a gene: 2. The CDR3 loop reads CASSFTGVSYEQYF. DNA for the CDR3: TGTGCCAGCAGTTTTACAGGGGTCTCCTACGAGCAGTACTTC.

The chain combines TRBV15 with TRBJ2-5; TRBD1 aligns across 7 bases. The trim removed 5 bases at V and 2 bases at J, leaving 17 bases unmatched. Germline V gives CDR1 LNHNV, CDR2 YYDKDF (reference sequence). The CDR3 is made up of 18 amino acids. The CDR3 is CATSANLDRPSKQETQYF. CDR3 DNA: TGTGCCACCAGCGCGAATTTGGACAGGCCCTCTAAACAAGAGACCCAGTACTTC.

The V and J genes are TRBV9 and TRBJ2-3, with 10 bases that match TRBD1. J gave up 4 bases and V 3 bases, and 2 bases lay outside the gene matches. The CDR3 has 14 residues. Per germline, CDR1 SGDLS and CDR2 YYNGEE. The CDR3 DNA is TGTGCCAGCAGCGGAGGGACAGGGGCAGATACGCAGTATTTT. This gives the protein CASSGGTGADTQYF.

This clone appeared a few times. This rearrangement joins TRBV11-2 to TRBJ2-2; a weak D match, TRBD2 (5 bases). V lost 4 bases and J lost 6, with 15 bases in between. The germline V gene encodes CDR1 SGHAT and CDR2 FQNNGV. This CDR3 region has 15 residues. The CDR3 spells CASSYQLGRAGELFF. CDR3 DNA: TGTGCCAGCAGCTACCAACTAGGCCGGGCCGGGGAGCTGTTTTTT.

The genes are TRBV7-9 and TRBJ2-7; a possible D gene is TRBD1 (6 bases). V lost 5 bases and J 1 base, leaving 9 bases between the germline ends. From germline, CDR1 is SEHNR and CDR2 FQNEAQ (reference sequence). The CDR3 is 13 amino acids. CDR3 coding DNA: TGTGCCAGCAGCCCCGGACAGTCCTACGAGCAGTACTTC. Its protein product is CASSPGQSYEQYF. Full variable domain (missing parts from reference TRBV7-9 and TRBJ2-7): DTGVSQNPRHKITKRGQNVTFRCDPISEHNRLYWYRQTLGQGPEFLTYFQNEAQLEKSRLLSDRFSAERPKGSFSTLEIQRTEQGDSAMYLCASSPGQSYEQYFGPGTRLTVT.

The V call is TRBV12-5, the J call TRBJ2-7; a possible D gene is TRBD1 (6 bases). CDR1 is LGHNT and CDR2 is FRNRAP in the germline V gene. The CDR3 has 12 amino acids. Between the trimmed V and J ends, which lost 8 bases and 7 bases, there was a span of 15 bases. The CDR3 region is CASRRDTVEQYF. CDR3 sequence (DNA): TGTGCTAGTAGACGGGACACCGTAGAGCAGTACTTC. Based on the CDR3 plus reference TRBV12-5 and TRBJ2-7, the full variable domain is DARVTQTPRHKVTEMGQEVTMRCQPILGHNTVFWYRQTMMQGLELLAYFRNRAPLDDSGMPKDRFSAEMPDATLATLKIQPSEPRDSAVYFCASRRDTVEQYFGPGTRLTVT.

Written as DNA, the CDR3 is TGTGCCTGGGCTGGGGCTAGCGGGAGGGGTTTCGATGAGCAGTTCTTC. Encoded protein: CAWAGASGRGFDEQFF. V usage is TRBV30 and J usage is TRBJ2-1; TRBD2 aligns across 12 bases. The germline CDR1 and CDR2 sequences are GTSNPN and SVGIG (reference sequence). The V segment lost 5 bases and the J segment 8 bases; nucleotides outside the gene matches: 13. CDR3 length: 16 amino acids.

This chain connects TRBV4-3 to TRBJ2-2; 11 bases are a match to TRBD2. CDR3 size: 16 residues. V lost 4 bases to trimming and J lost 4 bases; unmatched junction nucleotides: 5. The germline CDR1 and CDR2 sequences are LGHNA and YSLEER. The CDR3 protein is CASSLSGGATTGELFF. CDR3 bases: TGCGCCAGCAGCCTTAGCGGGGGGGCGACCACCGGGGAGCTGTTTTTT.

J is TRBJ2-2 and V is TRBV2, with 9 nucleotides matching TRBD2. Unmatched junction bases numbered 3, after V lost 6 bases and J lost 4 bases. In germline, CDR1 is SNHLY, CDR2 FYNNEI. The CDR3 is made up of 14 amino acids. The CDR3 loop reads CASSLAGTTGELFF. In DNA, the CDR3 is TGTGCCAGCAGCCTAGCGGGAACCACCGGGGAGCTGTTTTTT. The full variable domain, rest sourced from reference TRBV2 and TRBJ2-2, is EPEVTQTPSHQVTQMGQEVILRCVPISNHLYFYWYRQILGQKVEFLVSFYNNEISEKSEIFDDQFSVERPDGSNFTLKIRSTKLEDSAMYFCASSLAGTTGELFFGEGSRLTVL.

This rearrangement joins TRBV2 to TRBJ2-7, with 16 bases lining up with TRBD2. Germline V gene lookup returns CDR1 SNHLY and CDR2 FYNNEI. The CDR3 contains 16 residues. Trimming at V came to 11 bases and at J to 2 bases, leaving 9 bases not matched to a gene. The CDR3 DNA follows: TGTGCCGGTTCCGGGACTAGCGGGGGGGATCCCTACGAGCAGTACTTC. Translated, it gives CAGSGTSGGDPYEQYF.

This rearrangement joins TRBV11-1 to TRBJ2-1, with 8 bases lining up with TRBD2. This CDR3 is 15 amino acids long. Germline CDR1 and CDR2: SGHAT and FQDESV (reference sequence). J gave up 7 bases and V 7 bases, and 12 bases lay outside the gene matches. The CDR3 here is CASTPLAGVRNEQFF. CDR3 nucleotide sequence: TGTGCCAGCACCCCTCTAGCGGGCGTAAGGAATGAGCAGTTCTTC.

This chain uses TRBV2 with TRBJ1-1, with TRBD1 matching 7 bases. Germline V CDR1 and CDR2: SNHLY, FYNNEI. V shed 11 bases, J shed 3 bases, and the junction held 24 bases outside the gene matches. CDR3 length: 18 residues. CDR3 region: CAANHRTYGRQGDTEAFF. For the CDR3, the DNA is TGTGCCGCTAATCACCGGACCTATGGAAGACAGGGCGACACTGAAGCTTTCTTT.